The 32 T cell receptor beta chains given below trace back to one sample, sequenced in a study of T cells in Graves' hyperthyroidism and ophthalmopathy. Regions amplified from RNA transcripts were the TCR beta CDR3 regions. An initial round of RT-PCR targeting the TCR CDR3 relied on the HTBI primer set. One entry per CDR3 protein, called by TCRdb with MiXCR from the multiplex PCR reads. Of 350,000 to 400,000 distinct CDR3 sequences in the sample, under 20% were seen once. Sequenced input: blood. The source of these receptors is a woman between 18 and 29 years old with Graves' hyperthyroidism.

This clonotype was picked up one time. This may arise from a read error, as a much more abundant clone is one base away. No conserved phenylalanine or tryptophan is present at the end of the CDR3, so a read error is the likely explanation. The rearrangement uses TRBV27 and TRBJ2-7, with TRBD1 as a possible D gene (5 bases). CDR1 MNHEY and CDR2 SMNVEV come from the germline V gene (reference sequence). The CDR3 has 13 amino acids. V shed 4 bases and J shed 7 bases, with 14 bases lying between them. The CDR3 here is CASSSGIGLEQYY. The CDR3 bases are TGTGCCAGCAGTTCAGGGATCGGTTTGGAGCAGTACTAC.

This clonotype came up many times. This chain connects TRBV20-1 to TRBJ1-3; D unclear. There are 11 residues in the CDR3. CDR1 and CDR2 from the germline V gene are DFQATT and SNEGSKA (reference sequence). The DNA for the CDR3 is TGCAGCGCTGGCTCTGGAAACACCATATATTTT. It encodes CSAGSGNTIYF.

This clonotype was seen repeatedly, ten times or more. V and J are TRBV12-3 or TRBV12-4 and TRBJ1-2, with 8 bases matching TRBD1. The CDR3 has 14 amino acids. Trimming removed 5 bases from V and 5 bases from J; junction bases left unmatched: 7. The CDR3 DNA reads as TGTGCCAGCAGTGGGACAGGCCCAGGGTATGGCTACACCTTC. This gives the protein CASSGTGPGYGYTF.

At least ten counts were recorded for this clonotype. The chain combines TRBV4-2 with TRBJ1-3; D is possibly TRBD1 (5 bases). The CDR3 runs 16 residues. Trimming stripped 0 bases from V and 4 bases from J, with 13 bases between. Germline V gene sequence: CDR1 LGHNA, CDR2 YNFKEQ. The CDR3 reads CASSQEEGLEGNTIYF. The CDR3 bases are TGTGCCAGCAGCCAAGAGGAGGGGCTAGAAGGAAACACCATATATTTT.

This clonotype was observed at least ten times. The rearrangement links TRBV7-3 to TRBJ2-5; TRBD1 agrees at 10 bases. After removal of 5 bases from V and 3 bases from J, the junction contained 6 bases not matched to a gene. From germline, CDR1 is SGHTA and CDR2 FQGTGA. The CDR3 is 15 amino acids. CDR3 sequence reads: CASSRSGTGEETQYF. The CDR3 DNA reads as TGTGCCAGCAGCAGATCCGGGACAGGGGAAGAGACCCAGTACTTC.

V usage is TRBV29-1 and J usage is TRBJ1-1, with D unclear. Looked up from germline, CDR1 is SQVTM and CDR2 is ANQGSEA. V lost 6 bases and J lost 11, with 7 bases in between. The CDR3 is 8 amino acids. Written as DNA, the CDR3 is TGCAGCGTCGGGGTTGCTTTCTTT. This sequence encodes CSVGVAFF. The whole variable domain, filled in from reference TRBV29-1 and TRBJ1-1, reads SAVISQKPSRDICQRGTSLTIQCQVDSQVTMMFWYRQQPGQSLTLIATANQGSEATYESGFVIDKFPISRPNLTFSTLTVSNMSPEDSSIYLCSVGVAFFGQGTRLTVV.

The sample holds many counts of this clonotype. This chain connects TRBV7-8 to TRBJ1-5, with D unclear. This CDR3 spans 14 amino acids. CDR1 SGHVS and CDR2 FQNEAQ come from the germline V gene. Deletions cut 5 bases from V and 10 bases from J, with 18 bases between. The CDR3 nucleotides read TGTGCCAGCAGCCCTGGTAGGGTACTCAGCCCCCAGCATTTT. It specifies CASSPGRVLSPQHF.

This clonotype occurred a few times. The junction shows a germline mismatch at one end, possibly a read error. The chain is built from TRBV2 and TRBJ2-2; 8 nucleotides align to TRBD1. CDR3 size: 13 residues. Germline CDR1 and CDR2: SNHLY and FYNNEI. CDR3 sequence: CASKTGDTGELVF. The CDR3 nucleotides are TGTGCCAGCAAGACAGGGGATACCGGGGAGCTGGTTTTT.

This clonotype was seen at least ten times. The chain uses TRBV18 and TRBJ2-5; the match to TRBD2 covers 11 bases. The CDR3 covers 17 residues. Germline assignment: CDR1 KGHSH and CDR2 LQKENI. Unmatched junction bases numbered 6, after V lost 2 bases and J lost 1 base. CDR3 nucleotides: TGTGCCAGCTCACCAGCGGGACTAGCGGTTTTCCAAGAGACCCAGTACTTC. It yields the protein CASSPAGLAVFQETQYF.

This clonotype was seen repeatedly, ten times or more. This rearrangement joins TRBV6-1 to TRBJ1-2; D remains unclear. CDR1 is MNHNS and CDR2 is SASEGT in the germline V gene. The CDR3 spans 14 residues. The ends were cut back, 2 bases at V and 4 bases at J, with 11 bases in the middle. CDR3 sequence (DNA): TGTGCCAGCAGTGAAACGGGAGTGAGCTATGGCTACACCTTC. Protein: CASSETGVSYGYTF.

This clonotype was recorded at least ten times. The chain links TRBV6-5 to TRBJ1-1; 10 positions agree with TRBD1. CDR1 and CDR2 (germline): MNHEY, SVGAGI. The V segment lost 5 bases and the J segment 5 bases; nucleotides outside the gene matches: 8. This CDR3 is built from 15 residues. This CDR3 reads CASSTPGTGATEAFF. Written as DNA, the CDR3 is TGTGCCAGCAGTACCCCCGGGACAGGGGCAACTGAAGCTTTCTTT.

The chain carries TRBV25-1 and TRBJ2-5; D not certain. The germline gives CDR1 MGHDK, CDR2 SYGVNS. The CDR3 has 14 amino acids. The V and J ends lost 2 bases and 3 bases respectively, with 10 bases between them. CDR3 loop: CASSEPGFEETQYF. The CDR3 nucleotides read TGTGCCAGCAGTGAACCCGGGTTTGAAGAGACCCAGTACTTC. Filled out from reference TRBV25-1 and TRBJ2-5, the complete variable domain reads EADIYQTPRYLVIGTGKKITLECSQTMGHDKMYWYQQDPGMELHLIHYSYGVNSTEKGDLSSESTVSRIRTEHFPLTLESARPSHTSQYLCASSEPGFEETQYFGPGTRLLVL.

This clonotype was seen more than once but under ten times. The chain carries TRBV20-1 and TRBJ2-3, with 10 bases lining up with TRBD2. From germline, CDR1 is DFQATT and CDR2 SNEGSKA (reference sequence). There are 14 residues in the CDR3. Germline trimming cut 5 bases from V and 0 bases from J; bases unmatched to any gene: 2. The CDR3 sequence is CSAPAGGSTDTQYF. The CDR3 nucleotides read TGCAGTGCTCCAGCGGGGGGGAGCACAGATACGCAGTATTTT.

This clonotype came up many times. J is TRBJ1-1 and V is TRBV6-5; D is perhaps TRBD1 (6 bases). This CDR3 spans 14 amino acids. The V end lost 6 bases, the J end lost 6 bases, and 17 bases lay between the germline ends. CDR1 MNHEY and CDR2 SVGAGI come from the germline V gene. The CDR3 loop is CASRGAGGFAEAFF. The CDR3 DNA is TGTGCCAGCAGGGGGGCCGGGGGGTTCGCTGAAGCTTTCTTT.

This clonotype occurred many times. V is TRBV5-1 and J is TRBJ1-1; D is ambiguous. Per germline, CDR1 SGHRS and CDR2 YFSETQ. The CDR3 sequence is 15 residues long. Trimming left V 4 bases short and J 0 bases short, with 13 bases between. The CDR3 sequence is CASSRLRTVNTEAFF. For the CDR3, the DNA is TGCGCCAGCAGCCGCTTAAGGACGGTGAACACTGAAGCTTTCTTT. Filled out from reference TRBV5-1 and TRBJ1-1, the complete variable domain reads KAGVTQTPRYLIKTRGQQVTLSCSPISGHRSVSWYQQTPGQGLQFLFEYFSETQRNKGNFPGRFSGRQFSNSRSEMNVSTLELGDSALYLCASSRLRTVNTEAFFGQGTRLTVV.

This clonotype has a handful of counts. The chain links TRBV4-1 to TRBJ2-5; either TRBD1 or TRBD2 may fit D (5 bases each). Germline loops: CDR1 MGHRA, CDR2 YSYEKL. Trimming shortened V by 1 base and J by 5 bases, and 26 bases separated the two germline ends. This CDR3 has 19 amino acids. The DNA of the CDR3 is TGCGCCAGCAGCCAAGGATCAGAGTTTGACGGCCCCTGGGGGGAGACCCAGTACTTC. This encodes CASSQGSEFDGPWGETQYF.

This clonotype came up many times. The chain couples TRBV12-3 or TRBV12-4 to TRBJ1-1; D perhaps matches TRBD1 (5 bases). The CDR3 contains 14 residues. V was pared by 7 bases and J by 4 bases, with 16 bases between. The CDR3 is CASTTHLGLTEAFF. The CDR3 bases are TGTGCCAGCACCACCCACTTGGGGCTCACTGAAGCTTTCTTT.

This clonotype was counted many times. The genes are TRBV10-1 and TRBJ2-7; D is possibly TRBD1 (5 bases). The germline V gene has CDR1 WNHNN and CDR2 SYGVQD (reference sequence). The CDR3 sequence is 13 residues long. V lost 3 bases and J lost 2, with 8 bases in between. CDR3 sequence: CASSDRTTYEQYF. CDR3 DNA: TGCGCCAGCAGTGACAGGACAACCTACGAGCAGTACTTC.

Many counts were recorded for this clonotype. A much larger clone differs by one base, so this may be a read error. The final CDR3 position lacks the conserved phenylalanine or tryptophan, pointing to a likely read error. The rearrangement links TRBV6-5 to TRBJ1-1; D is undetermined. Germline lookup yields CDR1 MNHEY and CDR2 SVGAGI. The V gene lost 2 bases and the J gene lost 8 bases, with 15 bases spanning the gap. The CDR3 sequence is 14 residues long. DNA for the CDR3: TGTGCCAGCAGTTACCATGGCCTTCTCCCAGAAGCTTTCCTT. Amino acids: CASSYHGLLPEAFL.

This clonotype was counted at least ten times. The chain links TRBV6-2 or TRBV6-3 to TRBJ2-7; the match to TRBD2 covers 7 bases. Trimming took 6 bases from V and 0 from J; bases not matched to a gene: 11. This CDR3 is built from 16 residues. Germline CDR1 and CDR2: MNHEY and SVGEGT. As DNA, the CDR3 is TGTGCCAGCAGCGATCCGAAAGCGGGAAGCTCCTACGAGCAGTACTTC. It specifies CASSDPKAGSSYEQYF.

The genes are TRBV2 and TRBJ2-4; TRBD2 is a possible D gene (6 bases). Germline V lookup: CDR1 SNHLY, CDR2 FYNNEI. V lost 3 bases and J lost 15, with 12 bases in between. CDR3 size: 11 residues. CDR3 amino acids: CASSDPRAGYF. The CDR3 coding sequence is TGTGCCAGCAGTGACCCTAGAGCGGGGTACTTC. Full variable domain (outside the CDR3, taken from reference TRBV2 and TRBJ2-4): EPEVTQTPSHQVTQMGQEVILRCVPISNHLYFYWYRQILGQKVEFLVSFYNNEISEKSEIFDDQFSVERPDGSNFTLKIRSTKLEDSAMYFCASSDPRAGYFGAGTRLSVL.

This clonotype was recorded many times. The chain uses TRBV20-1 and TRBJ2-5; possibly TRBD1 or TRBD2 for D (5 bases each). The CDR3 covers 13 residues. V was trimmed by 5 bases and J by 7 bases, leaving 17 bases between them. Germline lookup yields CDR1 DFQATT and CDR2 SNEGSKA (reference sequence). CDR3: CSAPGATLATQYF. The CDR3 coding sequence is TGCAGTGCTCCCGGGGCGACTCTAGCGACCCAGTACTTC.

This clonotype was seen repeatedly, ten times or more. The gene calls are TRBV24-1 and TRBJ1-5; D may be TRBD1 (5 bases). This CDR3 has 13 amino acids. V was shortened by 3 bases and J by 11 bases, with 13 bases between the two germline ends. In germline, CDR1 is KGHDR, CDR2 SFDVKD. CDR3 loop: CATSDARDSAQHF. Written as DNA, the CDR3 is TGTGCCACCAGTGATGCCCGGGACTCGGCCCAGCATTTT.

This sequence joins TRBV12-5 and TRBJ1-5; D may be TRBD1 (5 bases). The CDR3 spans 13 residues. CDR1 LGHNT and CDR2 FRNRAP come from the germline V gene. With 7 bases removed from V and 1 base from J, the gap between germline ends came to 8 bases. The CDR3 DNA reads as TGTGCTAGTGTGGAGGGGAGCAATCAGCCCCAGCATTTT. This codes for CASVEGSNQPQHF.

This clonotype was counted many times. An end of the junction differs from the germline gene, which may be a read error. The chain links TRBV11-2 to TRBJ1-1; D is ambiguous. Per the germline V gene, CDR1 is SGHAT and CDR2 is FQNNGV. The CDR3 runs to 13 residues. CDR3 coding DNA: TGTGCCAGCAGCCTTCGTTTAAACACTGATGCTTTCTTT. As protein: CASSLRLNTDAFF.

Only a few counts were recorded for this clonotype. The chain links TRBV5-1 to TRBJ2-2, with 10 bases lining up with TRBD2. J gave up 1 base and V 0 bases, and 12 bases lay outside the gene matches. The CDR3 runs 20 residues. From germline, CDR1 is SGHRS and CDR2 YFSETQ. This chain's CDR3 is CASSLGLAGAYRGNTGELFF. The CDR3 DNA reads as TGCGCCAGCAGCTTGGGGCTAGCGGGGGCCTACCGCGGGAACACCGGGGAGCTGTTTTTT.

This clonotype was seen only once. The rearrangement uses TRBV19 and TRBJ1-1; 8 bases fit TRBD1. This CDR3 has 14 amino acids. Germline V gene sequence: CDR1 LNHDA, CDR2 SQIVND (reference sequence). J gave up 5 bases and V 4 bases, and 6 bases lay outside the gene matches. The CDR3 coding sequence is TGTGCCAGTAGTAGGGGGACAGGAGGAACTGAAGCTTTCTTT. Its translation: CASSRGTGGTEAFF.

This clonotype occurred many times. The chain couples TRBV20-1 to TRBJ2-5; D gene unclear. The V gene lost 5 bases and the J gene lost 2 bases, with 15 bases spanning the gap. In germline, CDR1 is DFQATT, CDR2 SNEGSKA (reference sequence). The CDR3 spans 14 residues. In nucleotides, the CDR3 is TGCAGTGCTCCCGAACCGGGCCTTCAAGAGACCCAGTACTTC. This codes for CSAPEPGLQETQYF.

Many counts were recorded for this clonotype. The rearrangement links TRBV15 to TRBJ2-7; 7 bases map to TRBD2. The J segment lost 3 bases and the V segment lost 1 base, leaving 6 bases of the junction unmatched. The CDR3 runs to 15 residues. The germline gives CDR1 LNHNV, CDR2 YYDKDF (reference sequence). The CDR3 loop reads CATSRGTGGGYEQYF. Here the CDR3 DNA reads TGTGCCACCAGCAGAGGGACGGGGGGTGGCTACGAGCAGTACTTC.

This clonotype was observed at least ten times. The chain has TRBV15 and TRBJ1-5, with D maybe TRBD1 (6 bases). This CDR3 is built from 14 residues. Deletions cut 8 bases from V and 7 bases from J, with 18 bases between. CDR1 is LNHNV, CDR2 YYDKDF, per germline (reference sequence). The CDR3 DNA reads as TGTGCCACCTCTACCGGGACAAAGGGGCAGCCCCAGCATTTT. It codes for CATSTGTKGQPQHF. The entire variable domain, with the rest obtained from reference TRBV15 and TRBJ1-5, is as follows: DAMVIQNPRYQVTQFGKPVTLSCSQTLNHNVMYWYQQKSSQAPKLLFHYYDKDFNNEADTPDNFQSRRPNTSFCFLDIRSPGLGDTAMYLCATSTGTKGQPQHFGDGTRLSIL.

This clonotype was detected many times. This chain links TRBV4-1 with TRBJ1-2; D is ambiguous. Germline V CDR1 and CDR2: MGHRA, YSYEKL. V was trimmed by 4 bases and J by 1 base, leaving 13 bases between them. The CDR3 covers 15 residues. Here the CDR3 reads CASSPLGSVNYGYTF. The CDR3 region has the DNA TGCGCCAGCAGCCCCCTGGGGAGCGTTAACTATGGCTACACCTTC.

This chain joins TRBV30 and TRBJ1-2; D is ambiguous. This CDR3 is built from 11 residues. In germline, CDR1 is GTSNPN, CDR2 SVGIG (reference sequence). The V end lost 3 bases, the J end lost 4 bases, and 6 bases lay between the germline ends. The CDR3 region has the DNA TGTGCCTGGAGAGTAGGCTATGGCTACACCTTC. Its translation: CAWRVGYGYTF.